This T cell receptor (beta chain) was documented in a study of shared clonotypes between healthy human individuals. Regarding the study as a whole: Genetic and exposure-history diversity was limited by the small donor number. Across four donors, naive CD4 shared about 5%, naive CD8 more than 3%, memory CD4 about 2.5%, memory CD8 about 0.38%. Some clonotypes were shared by all four sorted-subset donors, while others were not shared. The non-shared ones had lower generation probabilities than the shared ones.

This clone was seen just once. The antigen remains unidentified. Terminally differentiated effector memory CD45RA+ cells were left out of the naive CD8 fraction, which was CD45RO-negative and positively selected for CCR7. DNA at 200 ng, 25,000 to 35,000 T cell genomes, went into sorted-subset replicate PCRs. Generated by immunoSEQ multiplex PCR, the TCRdb table keeps only in-frame clones and is missing some. This sample carries some 2,000,000 clones, roughly 94% of them seen once, and the ten largest clones take about 1.1%. The sequence was collected from a man aged 18 to 29 in good health. The sample comprised naive CD8+ T cells sorted from blood.

CDR3 loop: CASSPGRQFSYEQYF. The DNA for the CDR3 is TGCGCCAGCAGTCCCGGACGCCAGTTCTCCTACGAGCAGTACTTC. The rearrangement joins TRBV23-1 to TRBJ2-7; D is undetermined. TRBV23-1 has ORF status, its function being uncertain. V dropped 4 bases and J dropped 0 bases, with 13 bases sitting between them. The CDR3 consists of 15 residues.